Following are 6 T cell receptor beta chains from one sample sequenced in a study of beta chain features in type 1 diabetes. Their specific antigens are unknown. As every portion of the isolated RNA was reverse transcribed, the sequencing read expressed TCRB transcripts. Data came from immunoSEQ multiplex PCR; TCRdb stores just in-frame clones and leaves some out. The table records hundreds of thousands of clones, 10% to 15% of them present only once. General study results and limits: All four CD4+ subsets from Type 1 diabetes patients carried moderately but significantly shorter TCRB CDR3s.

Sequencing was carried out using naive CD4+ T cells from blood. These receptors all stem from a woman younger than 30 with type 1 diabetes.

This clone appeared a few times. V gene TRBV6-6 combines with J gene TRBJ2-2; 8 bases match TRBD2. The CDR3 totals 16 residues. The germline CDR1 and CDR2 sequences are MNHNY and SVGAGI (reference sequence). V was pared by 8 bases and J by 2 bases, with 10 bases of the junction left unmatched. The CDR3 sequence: CASAPRTSSNTGELFF. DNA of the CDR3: TGTGCCAGCGCCCCCCGGACTAGCAGCAACACCGGGGAGCTGTTTTTT.

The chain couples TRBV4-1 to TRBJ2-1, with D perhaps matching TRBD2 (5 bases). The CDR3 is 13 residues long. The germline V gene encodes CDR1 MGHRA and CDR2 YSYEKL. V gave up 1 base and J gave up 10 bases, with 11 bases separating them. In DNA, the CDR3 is TGCGCCAGCAGCCAAGTCCTAGCCTCAGAGCAGTTCTTC. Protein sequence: CASSQVLASEQFF.

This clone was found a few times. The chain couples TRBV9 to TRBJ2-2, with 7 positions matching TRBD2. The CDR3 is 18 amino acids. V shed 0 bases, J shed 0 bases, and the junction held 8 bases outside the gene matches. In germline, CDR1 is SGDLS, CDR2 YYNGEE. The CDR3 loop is CASSVVMGGYSNTGELFF. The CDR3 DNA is TGTGCCAGCAGCGTAGTGATGGGAGGGTATTCGAACACCGGGGAGCTGTTTTTT.

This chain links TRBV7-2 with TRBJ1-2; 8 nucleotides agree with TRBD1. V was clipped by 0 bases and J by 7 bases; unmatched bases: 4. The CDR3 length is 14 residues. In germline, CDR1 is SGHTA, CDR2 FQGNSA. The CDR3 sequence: CASSLAQGAGGYTF. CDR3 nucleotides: TGTGCCAGCAGCTTAGCGCAGGGGGCTGGTGGCTACACCTTC.

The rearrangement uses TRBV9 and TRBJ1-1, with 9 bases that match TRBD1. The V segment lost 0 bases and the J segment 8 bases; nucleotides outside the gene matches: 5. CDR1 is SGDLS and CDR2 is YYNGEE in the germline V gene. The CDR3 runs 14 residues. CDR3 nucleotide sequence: TGTGCCAGCAGCGTAGCCCCCGGACAGGGGGAAGCTTTCTTT. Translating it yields CASSVAPGQGEAFF. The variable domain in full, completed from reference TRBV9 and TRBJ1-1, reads DSGVTQTPKHLITATGQRVTLRCSPRSGDLSVYWYQQSLDQGLQFLIQYYNGEERAKGNILERFSAQQFPDLHSELNLSSLELGDSALYFCASSVAPGQGEAFFGQGTRLTVV.

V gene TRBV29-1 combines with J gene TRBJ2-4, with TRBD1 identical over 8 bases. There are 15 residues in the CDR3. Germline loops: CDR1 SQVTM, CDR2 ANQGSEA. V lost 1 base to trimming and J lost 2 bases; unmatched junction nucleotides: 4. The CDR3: CSVEVRGQSKNIQYF. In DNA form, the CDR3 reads TGCAGCGTTGAAGTCAGGGGGCAATCCAAAAACATTCAGTACTTC.